Each of the 3 T cell receptor beta chains below was sequenced from the same sample in a study of T cell changes during pregnancy in multiple sclerosis (dated by TCRdb to the late 2010s). Libraries were made using the immunoSEQ multiplex PCR assay. Sourced from immuneACCESS, this table was stored by TCRdb with only in-frame sequences that have V and J called. A share of the clones is absent; for the studies checked, an unresolved V gene accounts for under half, and the remainder has no known explanation. This sample gives fewer than 55,000 clones in total; around nine tenths of them show up just once. Under 2% of the sample is taken by the ten largest. The sample here was peripheral blood, taken in the first trimester of pregnancy. All receptors derive from a female donor with multiple sclerosis, enrolled in a pregnancy study.

The chain carries TRBV6-4 and TRBJ2-2, with 7 bases matching TRBD2. The CDR3 loop spans 13 amino acids. Looked up from germline, CDR1 is MRHNA and CDR2 is SNTAGT. V shed 5 bases, J shed 3 bases, and the junction held 0 bases outside the gene matches. CDR3 DNA: TGTGCCAGCAGTAGCGGGGACACCGGGGAGCTGTTTTTT. This codes for CASSSGDTGELFF.

The chain has TRBV19 and TRBJ1-1, with TRBD1 as a possible D gene (6 bases). The length of the CDR3 is 13 residues. Germline assignment: CDR1 LNHDA and CDR2 SQIVND (reference sequence). V gave up 7 bases and J gave up 11 bases, with 20 bases separating them. The chain's CDR3 is CASNSRDTPWAFF. The CDR3 nucleotides are TGTGCCAGTAATTCCCGGGACACTCCCTGGGCTTTCTTT.

J is TRBJ1-1 and V is TRBV19, with 8 positions matching TRBD1. J was trimmed by 2 bases and V by 10 bases; bases with no gene match: 3. The CDR3 runs to 12 residues. Germline V lookup: CDR1 LNHDA, CDR2 SQIVND (reference sequence). The CDR3 reads CATDRANTEAFF. The CDR3 DNA is TGTGCCACGGACAGGGCTAACACTGAAGCTTTCTTT.